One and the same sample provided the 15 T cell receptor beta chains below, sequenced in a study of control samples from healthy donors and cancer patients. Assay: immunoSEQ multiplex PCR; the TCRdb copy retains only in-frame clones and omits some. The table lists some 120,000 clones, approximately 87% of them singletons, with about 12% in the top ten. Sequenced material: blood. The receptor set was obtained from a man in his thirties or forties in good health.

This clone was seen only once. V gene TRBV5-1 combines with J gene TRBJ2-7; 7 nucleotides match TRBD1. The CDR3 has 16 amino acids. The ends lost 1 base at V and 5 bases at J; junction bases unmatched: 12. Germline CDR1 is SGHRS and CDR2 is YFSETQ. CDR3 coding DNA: TGCGCCAGCAGCTTGCGGGGATTGACAGGGCGCGACGAGCAGTACTTC. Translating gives CASSLRGLTGRDEQYF.

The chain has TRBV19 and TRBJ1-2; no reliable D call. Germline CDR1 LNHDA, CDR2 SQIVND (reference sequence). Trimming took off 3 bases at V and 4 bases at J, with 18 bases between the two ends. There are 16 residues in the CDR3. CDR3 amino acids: CASSIGRAGGGYGYTF. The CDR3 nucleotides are TGTGCCAGTAGTATCGGCCGGGCCGGAGGCGGCTATGGCTACACCTTC.

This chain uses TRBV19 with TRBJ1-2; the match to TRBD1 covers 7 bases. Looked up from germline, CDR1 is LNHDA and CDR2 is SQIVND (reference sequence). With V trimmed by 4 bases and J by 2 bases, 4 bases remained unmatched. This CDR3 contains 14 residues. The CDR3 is CASSRTGQNYGYTF. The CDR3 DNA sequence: TGTGCCAGTAGTAGAACGGGACAGAACTATGGCTACACCTTC.

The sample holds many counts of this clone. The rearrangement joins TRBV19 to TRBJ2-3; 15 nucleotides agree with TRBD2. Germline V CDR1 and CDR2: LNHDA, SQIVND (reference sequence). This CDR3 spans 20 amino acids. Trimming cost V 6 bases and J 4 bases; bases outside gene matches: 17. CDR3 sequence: CASRKRNGLAGGRVSDTQYF. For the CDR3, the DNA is TGTGCCAGTAGGAAACGAAACGGACTAGCGGGGGGGCGAGTCTCAGATACGCAGTATTTT.

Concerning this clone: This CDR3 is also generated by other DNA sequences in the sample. Here the CDR3 DNA reads TGTGCCAGCAGTTTTACGAGCAATCAGCCCCAGCATTTT. Translating it yields CASSFTSNQPQHF. The rearrangement links TRBV12-3 or TRBV12-4 to TRBJ1-5; no definite D call. V was shortened by 3 bases and J by 1 base, with 4 bases between the two germline ends. The CDR3 is 13 amino acids.

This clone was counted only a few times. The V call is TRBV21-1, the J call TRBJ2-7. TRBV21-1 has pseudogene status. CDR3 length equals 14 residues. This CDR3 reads CASSRERSSYEQYV. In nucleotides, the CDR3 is TGTGCCAGCAGCAGGGAACGGTCCTCCTACGAGCAGTACGTC.

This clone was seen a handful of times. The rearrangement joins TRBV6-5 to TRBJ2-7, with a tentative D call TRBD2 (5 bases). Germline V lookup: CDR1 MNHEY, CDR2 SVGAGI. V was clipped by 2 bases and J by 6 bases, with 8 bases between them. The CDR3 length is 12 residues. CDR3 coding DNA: TGTGCCAGCAGTTACGGAGGAGGCGAGCAGTACTTC. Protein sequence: CASSYGGGEQYF.

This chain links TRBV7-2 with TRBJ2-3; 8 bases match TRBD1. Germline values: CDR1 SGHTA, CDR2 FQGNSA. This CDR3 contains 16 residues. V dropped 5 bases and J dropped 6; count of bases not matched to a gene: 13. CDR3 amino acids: CASSPRQVRGQDTQYF. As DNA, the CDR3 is TGTGCCAGCAGCCCCCGTCAGGTCAGGGGGCAGGATACGCAGTATTTT.

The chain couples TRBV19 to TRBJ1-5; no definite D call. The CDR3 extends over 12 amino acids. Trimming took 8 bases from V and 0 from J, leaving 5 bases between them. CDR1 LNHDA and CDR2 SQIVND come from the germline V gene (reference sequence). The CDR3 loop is CASGISNQPQHF. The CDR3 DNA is TGTGCCAGTGGAATTAGCAATCAGCCCCAGCATTTT.

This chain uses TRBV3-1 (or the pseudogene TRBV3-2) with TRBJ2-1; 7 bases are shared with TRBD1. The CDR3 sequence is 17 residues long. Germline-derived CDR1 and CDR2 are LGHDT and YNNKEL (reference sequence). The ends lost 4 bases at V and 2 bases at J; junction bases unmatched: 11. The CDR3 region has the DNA TGTGCCAGCAGCCCCCAGCGTGACAGGGTAACCTACAATGAGCAGTTCTTC. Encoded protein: CASSPQRDRVTYNEQFF.

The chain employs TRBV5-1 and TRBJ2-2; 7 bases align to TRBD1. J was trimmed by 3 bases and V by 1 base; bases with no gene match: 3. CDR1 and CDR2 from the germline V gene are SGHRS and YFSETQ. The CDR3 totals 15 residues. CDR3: CASSLQGEYTGELFF. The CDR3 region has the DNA TGCGCCAGCAGCTTGCAGGGGGAATACACCGGGGAGCTGTTTTTT.

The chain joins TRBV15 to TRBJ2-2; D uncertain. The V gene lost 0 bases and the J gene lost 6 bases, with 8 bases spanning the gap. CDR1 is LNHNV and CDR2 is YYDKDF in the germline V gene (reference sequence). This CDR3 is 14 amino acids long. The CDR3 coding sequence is TGTGCCACCAGCAGAGATTTTAATCCCGGGGAGCTGTTTTTT. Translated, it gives CATSRDFNPGELFF.

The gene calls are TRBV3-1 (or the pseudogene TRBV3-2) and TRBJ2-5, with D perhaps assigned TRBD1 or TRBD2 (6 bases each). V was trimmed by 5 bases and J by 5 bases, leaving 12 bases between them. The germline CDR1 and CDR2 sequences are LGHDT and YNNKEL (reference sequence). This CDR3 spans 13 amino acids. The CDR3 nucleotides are TGTGCCAGCAGCGGAGGGGGGCTGGAGACCCAGTACTTC. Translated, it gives CASSGGGLETQYF.

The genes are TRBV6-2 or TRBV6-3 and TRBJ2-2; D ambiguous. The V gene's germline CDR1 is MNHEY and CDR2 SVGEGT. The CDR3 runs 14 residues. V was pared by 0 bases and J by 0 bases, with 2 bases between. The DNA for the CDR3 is TGTGCCAGCAGTTACTCACCGAACACCGGGGAGCTGTTTTTT. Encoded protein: CASSYSPNTGELFF.

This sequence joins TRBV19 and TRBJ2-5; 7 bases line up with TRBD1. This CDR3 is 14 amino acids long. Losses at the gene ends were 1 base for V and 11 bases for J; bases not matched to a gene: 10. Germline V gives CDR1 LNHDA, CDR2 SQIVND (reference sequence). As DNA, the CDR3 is TGTGCCAGTAGTATAGTCCATAGGGACAGCCTTCAGTACTTC. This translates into CASSIVHRDSLQYF.